Included here is one T cell receptor beta chain sequence, with context. The record originates from a study of blood T cell repertoires in COVID-19. The CDR3 has 11 residues. Trimming took off 8 bases at V and 5 bases at J, with 12 bases between the two ends. CDR1 and CDR2 from the germline V gene are SQVTM and ANQGSEA. Generated by immunoSEQ multiplex PCR, the TCRdb table keeps only in-frame clones and is missing some. The table has 200,000 or so clones, about 87% seen once; the top ten hold approximately 1.6%. The receptor's source is a man aged 65-85 years with acute or convalescent COVID-19. The chain recombines TRBV29-1 with TRBJ2-5, with a weak D call TRBD1 (6 bases). Sequenced: peripheral blood. The DNA of the CDR3 is TGCAGCTCTACAGGGTTGGAGACCCAGTACTTC. This sequence encodes CSSTGLETQYF.